The 20 T cell receptor beta chains below were found in one sample sequenced in a study of Graves' ophthalmopathy and Graves' hyperthyroidism. TCR beta CDR3 amplification used RNA transcripts. RT-PCR in the first round used HTBI primers; a second-round multiplex PCR followed. TCRdb ran MiXCR on the multiplex PCR reads and lists one entry per CDR3 protein. The data hold 600,000 to 950,000 distinct CDR3 sequences, with 40% observed a single time. The sequenced sample was peripheral blood. The receptors come from an adult man with Graves' ophthalmopathy.

This clonotype appeared a single time. The chain couples TRBV2 to TRBJ1-4; a weak D match, TRBD1 (5 bases). Trimming took 2 bases from V and 8 from J, leaving 9 bases between them. From germline, CDR1 is SNHLY and CDR2 FYNNEI. CDR3 length: 13 residues. The CDR3 spells CASSEWEGEKLFF. CDR3 bases: TGTGCCAGCAGTGAATGGGAGGGGGAAAAACTGTTTTTT.

Comment on this clonotype: The junction does not match germline at one end; this may be a read error. This chain uses TRBV24-1 with TRBJ2-2; 12 bases are shared with TRBD2. The length of the CDR3 is 16 residues. In germline, CDR1 is KGHDR, CDR2 SFDVKD. CDR3 amino acids: CATNDPTSGGPGELFF. Here the CDR3 DNA reads TGTGCCACCAATGATCCTACTAGCGGGGGGCCCGGGGAGCTGTTTTTT.

This clonotype was recorded at least ten times. V gene TRBV2 combines with J gene TRBJ1-5; TRBD1 is a possible D gene (5 bases). The CDR3 contains 12 residues. The ends were cut back, 10 bases at V and 4 bases at J, with 11 bases in the middle. Per germline, CDR1 SNHLY and CDR2 FYNNEI. CDR3 DNA: TGTGCCACCTCGAGGGGTAATCAGCCCCAGCATTTT. Its protein is CATSRGNQPQHF.

This clonotype was counted many times. This chain uses TRBV9 with TRBJ1-2, with no clear D. Trimming removed 4 bases at V and 3 bases at J, with 10 bases between. The germline V gene encodes CDR1 SGDLS and CDR2 YYNGEE. This CDR3 spans 13 amino acids. The CDR3 reads CASSPRLYYGYTF. In nucleotides, the CDR3 is TGTGCCAGCAGCCCCCGCCTATACTATGGCTACACCTTC.

This clonotype was seen a few times. The rearrangement uses TRBV7-9 and TRBJ1-1; 8 bases agree with TRBD1. Per the germline V gene, CDR1 is SEHNR and CDR2 is FQNEAQ (reference sequence). The V segment lost 6 bases and the J segment 6 bases; nucleotides outside the gene matches: 9. The CDR3 extends over 14 amino acids. CDR3 nucleotide sequence: TGTGCCAGCAGTTCGCAGGGGGCGCGTGCTGAAGCTTTCTTT. Translating it yields CASSSQGARAEAFF.

This clonotype was detected many times. This rearrangement joins TRBV10-3 to TRBJ2-5; the match to TRBD1 covers 7 bases. Germline V gene data show CDR1 as ENHRY and CDR2 as SYGVKD. The CDR3 contains 13 residues. With V trimmed by 7 bases and J by 4 bases, 6 bases remained unmatched. In nucleotides, the CDR3 is TGTGCCATCACCCAGGGGGAAGGAGAGACCCAGTACTTC. Protein sequence: CAITQGEGETQYF.

The sample holds a few counts of this clonotype. The chain carries TRBV20-1 and TRBJ1-4, with 11 bases lining up with TRBD1. V was clipped by 0 bases and J by 5 bases; unmatched bases: 8. The CDR3 covers 17 residues. CDR1 is DFQATT and CDR2 is SNEGSKA in the germline V gene (reference sequence). The CDR3 region has the DNA TGCAGTGCTAGAGATTCACGGACAGGGGGCCTAAATGAAAAACTGTTTTTT. Residues: CSARDSRTGGLNEKLFF.

Of note for this clonotype: The junction shows a germline mismatch at one end, possibly a read error. This sequence joins TRBV2 and TRBJ2-7; TRBD2 agrees at 7 bases. The CDR3 length is 16 residues. Germline loops: CDR1 SNHLY, CDR2 FYNNEI. CDR3 DNA: TGCGCCAGCAGCCACGCTAGCGGTGCATACTCCTACGAGCAGTACTTC. Translated, it gives CASSHASGAYSYEQYF.

This clonotype showed up just once. CDR3 protein: CASQSDAVKGETQYF. CDR3 coding DNA: TGTGCCAGTCAATCGGACGCGGTCAAAGGGGAGACCCAGTACTTC. The chain joins TRBV9 to TRBJ2-5; D ambiguous. In germline, CDR1 is SGDLS, CDR2 YYNGEE. The CDR3 is 15 residues long. V was cut by 8 bases and J by 5 bases, with 22 bases left in between.

This chain connects TRBV24-1 to TRBJ1-5; D perhaps matches TRBD1 (5 bases). The CDR3 runs 14 residues. In germline, CDR1 is KGHDR, CDR2 SFDVKD. Trimming stripped 11 bases from V and 3 bases from J, with 16 bases between. For the CDR3, the DNA is TGTGCCAGCAGCCGTGACAGTCCCAATCAGCCCCAGCATTTT. Amino acid sequence: CASSRDSPNQPQHF.

On this clonotype itself: One junction end disagrees with the germline gene, perhaps due to a read error. The chain joins TRBV10-3 to TRBJ2-7, with a tentative D call TRBD1 (6 bases). The CDR3 sequence is 14 residues long. Germline lookup yields CDR1 ENHRY and CDR2 SYGVKD. CDR3 loop: CASSRVDRTYEQYF. CDR3 bases: TGTGCCAGCAGTCGAGTGGACAGAACCTACGAGCAGTACTTC.

About this clonotype: Mismatch with germline at one junction end may stem from a read error. The chain joins TRBV10-3 to TRBJ2-7; the D is unclear. The CDR3 extends over 14 amino acids. CDR1 is ENHRY, CDR2 SYGVKD, per germline. This CDR3 is CASSPHRSSYEQYF. The CDR3 DNA sequence: TGTGCCAGCAGTCCCCATAGAAGCTCCTACGAGCAGTACTTC.

This clonotype was observed a few times. This chain connects TRBV5-5 to TRBJ1-6; TRBD1 is a possible D gene (6 bases). Trimming removed 3 bases from V and 9 bases from J, with 13 bases in between. This CDR3 is 14 amino acids long. Per the germline V gene, CDR1 is SGHKS and CDR2 is YYEKEE (reference sequence). The chain's CDR3 is CASSSTGLSSPLHF. CDR3 nucleotides: TGTGCCAGCAGCTCAACAGGGTTAAGTTCACCCCTCCACTTT.

This chain links TRBV15 with TRBJ1-2, with TRBD1 matching 8 bases. The V and J ends lost 5 bases and 8 bases, in that order; junction bases with no gene match: 7. Germline CDR1 and CDR2: LNHNV and YYDKDF (reference sequence). The CDR3 runs to 13 residues. CDR3 sequence: CATSEQGEGGYTF. CDR3 nucleotide sequence: TGTGCCACCAGCGAACAGGGGGAGGGCGGCTACACCTTC.

Notes on this clonotype: The CDR3 carries no conserved terminal phenylalanine or tryptophan, so it likely arises from a read error. V gene TRBV28 combines with J gene TRBJ2-7; no firm D call. The V gene lost 5 bases and the J gene lost 7 bases, with 9 bases spanning the gap. Germline V CDR1 and CDR2: MDHEN, SYDVKM. The CDR3 has 11 amino acids. CDR3 amino acids: CASSGPKEQYC. In nucleotides, the CDR3 is TGTGCCAGCAGTGGCCCTAAGGAGCAGTACTGC.

This clonotype was seen only a few times. This rearrangement joins TRBV6-5 to TRBJ2-2, with D uncertain. Germline CDR1 reads MNHEY; CDR2 reads SVGAGI. The CDR3 has 14 amino acids. Deletions cut 7 bases from V and 3 bases from J, with 12 bases between. CDR3 amino acids: CASKQRSYTGELFF. The CDR3 DNA reads as TGTGCCAGCAAACAACGGTCCTACACCGGGGAGCTGTTTTTT.

In regard to this clonotype: This may be a read error: a much more frequent sequence differs by one nucleotide. J is TRBJ1-1 and V is TRBV7-2; D unresolved. Germline V gives CDR1 SGHTA, CDR2 FQGNSA. Trimming cost V 5 bases and J 7 bases, with 11 bases left between them. The CDR3 extends over 12 amino acids. For the CDR3, the DNA is TGTGCCAGCAGCCTTGGCGGTTTTGAAGCTTTCTTT. It is translated as CASSLGGFEAFF.

As concerns this clonotype: Since a much larger clone is just one base distant, this may be a read error. The V call is TRBV10-3, the J call TRBJ2-7; TRBD1 agrees at 12 bases. Per the germline V gene, CDR1 is ENHRY and CDR2 is SYGVKD. The CDR3 extends over 15 amino acids. CDR3 sequence: CTISGLGQGADEQYF. In DNA form, the CDR3 reads TGTACCATCAGCGGCCTGGGACAGGGGGCTGACGAGCAGTACTTC.

On this clonotype itself: At one end, the junction sequence differs from germline, possibly due to a read error. The chain employs TRBV14 and TRBJ1-1; 9 nucleotides agree with TRBD1. CDR3 length: 12 amino acids. Germline V lookup: CDR1 SGHDN, CDR2 FVKESK. The CDR3 sequence is CASSVRQGEASF. CDR3 nucleotides: TGTGCCAGCAGCGTCAGACAGGGGGAAGCTTCCTTT.

This clonotype was observed a handful of times. The chain recombines TRBV10-3 with TRBJ2-2; the match to TRBD1 covers 8 bases. Trimming took 10 bases from V and 4 from J; bases not matched to a gene: 11. In germline, CDR1 is ENHRY, CDR2 SYGVKD. This CDR3 has 15 amino acids. CDR3 protein: CASAAGTGGTGELFF. The CDR3 nucleotides read TGTGCCAGCGCGGCAGGGACAGGCGGCACCGGGGAGCTGTTTTTT.